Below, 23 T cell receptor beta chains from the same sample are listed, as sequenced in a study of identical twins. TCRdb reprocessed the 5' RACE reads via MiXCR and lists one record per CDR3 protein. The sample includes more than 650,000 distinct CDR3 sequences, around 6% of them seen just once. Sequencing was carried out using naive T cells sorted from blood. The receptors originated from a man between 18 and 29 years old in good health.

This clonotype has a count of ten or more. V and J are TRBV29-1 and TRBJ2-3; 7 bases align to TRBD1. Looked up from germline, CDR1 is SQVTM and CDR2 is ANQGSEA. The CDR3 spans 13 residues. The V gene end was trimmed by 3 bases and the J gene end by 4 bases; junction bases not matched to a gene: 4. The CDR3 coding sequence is TGCAGCGTTGACCGGCAGGGGGCAGATACGCAGTATTTT. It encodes CSVDRQGADTQYF.

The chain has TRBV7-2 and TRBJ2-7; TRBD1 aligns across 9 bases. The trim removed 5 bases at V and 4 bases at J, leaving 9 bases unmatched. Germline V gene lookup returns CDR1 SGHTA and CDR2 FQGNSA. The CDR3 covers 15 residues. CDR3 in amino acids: CASSLQDRGSYEQYF. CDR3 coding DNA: TGTGCCAGCAGCCTCCAGGACAGGGGATCGTACGAGCAGTACTTC.

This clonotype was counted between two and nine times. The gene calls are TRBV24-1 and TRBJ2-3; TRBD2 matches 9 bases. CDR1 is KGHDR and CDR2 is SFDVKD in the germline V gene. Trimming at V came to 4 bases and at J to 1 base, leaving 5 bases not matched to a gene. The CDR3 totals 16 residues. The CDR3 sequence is CATSDPTSGRTDTQYF. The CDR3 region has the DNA TGTGCCACCAGTGACCCGACTAGCGGACGCACAGATACGCAGTATTTT.

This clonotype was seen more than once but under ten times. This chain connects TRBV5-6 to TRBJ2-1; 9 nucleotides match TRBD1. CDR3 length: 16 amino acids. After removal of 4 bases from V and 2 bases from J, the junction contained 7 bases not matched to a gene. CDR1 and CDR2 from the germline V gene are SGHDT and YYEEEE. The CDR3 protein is CASSDGTGTPYNEQFF. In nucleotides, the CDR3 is TGTGCCAGCAGCGACGGGACAGGGACCCCCTACAATGAGCAGTTCTTC.

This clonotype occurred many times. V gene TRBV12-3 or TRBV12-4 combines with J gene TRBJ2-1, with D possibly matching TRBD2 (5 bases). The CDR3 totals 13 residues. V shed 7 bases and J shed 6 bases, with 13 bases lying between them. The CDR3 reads CASTARVANEQFF. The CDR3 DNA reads TGTGCCAGCACCGCGAGGGTGGCCAATGAGCAGTTCTTC.

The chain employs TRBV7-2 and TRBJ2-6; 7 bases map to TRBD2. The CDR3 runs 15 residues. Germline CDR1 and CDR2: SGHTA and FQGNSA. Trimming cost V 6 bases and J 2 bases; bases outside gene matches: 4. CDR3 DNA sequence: TGTGCCAGCAGTCAAGCGGGGACTGGGGCCAACGTCCTGACTTTC. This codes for CASSQAGTGANVLTF.

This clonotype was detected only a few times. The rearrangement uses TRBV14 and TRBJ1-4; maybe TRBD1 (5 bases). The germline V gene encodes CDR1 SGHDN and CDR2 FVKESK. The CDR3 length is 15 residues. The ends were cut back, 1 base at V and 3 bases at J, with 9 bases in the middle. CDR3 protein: CASSQAGLANEKLFF. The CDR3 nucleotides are TGTGCCAGCAGCCAAGCAGGGTTAGCTAATGAAAAACTGTTTTTT.

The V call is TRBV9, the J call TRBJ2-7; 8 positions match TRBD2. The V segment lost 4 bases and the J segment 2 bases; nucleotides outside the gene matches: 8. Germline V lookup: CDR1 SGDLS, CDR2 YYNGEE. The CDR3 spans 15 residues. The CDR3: CASSYSGSGTYEQYF. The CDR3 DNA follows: TGTGCCAGCAGCTACAGCGGGAGTGGAACCTACGAGCAGTACTTC.

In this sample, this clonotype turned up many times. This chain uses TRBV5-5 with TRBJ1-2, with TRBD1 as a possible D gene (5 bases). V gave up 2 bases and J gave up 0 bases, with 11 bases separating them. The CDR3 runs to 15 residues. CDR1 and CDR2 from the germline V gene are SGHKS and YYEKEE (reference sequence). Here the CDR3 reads CASSLTGGTNYGYTF. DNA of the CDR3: TGTGCCAGCAGCTTAACAGGAGGAACTAACTATGGCTACACCTTC.

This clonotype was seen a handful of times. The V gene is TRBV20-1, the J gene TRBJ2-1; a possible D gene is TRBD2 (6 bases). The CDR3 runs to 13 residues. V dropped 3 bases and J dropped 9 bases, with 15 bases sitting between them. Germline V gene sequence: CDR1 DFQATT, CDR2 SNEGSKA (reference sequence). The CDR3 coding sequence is TGCAGTGCTAGTTTGCGACCCGGGGGTGAGCAGTTCTTC. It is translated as CSASLRPGGEQFF.

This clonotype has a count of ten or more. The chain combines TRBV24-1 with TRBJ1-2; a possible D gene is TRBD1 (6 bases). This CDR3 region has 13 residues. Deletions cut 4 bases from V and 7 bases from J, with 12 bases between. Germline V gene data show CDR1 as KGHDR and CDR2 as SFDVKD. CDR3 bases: TGTGCCACCAGTGACCTGGGACACGGTGGCTACACCTTC. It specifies CATSDLGHGGYTF.

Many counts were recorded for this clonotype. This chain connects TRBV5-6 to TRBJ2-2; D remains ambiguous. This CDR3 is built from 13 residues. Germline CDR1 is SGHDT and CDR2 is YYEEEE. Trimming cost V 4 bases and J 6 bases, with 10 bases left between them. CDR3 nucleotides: TGTGCCAGCAGCGCCGATAGGCCCGGGGAGCTGTTTTTT. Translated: CASSADRPGELFF. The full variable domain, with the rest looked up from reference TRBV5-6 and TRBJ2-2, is DAGVTQSPTHLIKTRGQQVTLRCSPKSGHDTVSWYQQALGQGPQFIFQYYEEEERQRGNFPDRFSGHQFPNYSSELNVNALLLGDSALYLCASSADRPGELFFGEGSRLTVL.

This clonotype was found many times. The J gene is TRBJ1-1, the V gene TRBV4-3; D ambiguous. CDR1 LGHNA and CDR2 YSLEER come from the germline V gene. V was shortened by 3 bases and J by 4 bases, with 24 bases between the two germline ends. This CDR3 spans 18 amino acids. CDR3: CASSHFSAMDRGSTEAFF. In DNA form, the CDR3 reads TGCGCCAGCAGCCATTTTTCCGCTATGGACCGAGGGAGCACTGAAGCTTTCTTT.

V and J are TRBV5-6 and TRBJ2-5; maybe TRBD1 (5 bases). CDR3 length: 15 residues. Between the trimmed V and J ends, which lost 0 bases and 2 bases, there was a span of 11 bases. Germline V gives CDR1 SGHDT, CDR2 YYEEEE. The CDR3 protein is CASSLGLTEQETQYF. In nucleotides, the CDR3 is TGTGCCAGCAGCTTGGGTTTGACAGAACAAGAGACCCAGTACTTC.

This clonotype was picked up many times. CDR3 nucleotide sequence: TGTGCCAGCAGTGCCGGACACGGACGAGTCGAGCAGTACTTC. Encoded protein: CASSAGHGRVEQYF. This rearrangement joins TRBV6-1 to TRBJ2-7, with TRBD1 as a possible D gene (5 bases). V was shortened by 4 bases and J by 6 bases, with 16 bases between the two germline ends. Germline CDR1 MNHNS, CDR2 SASEGT. The CDR3 runs to 14 residues.

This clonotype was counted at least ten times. The CDR3 bases are TGCGCCAGCAGCCAAGAGGAGGGTCAGCCCCAGCATTTT. This codes for CASSQEEGQPQHF. The chain couples TRBV4-3 to TRBJ1-5; unclear D gene. The CDR3 consists of 13 residues. CDR1 LGHNA and CDR2 YSLEER come from the germline V gene. Deletions cut 0 bases from V and 6 bases from J, with 6 bases between.

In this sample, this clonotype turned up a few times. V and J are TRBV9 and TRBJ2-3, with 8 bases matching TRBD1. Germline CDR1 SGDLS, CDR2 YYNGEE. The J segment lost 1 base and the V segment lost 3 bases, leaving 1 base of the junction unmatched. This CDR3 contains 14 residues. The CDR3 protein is CASSGTGRTDTQYF. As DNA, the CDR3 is TGTGCCAGCAGCGGGACAGGGCGCACAGATACGCAGTATTTT.

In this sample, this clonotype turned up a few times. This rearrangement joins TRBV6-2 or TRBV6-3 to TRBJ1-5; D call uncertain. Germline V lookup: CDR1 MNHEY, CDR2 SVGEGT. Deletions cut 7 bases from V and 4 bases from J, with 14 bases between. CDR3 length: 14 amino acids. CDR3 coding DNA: TGTGCCAGCACCCCTCTGATGGCGAATCAGCCCCAGCATTTT. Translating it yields CASTPLMANQPQHF.

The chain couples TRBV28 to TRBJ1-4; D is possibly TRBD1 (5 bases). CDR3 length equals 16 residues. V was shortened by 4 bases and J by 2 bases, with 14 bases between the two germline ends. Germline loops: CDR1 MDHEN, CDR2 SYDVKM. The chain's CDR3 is CASSSGGGVTNEKLFF. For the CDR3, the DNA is TGTGCCAGCAGTTCTGGGGGGGGTGTGACTAATGAAAAACTGTTTTTT.

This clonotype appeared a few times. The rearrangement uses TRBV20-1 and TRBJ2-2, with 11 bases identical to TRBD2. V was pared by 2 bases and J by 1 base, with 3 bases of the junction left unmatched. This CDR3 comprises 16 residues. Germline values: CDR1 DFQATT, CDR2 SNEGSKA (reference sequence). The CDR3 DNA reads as TGCAGTGCTAGACCGACTAGCGGGGAGAACACCGGGGAGCTGTTTTTT. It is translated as CSARPTSGENTGELFF.

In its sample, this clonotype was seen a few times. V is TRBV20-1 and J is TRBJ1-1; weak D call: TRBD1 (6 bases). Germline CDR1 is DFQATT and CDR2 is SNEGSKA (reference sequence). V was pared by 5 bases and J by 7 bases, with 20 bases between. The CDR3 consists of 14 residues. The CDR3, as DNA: TGCAGTGCTCCCCTACTCAGGGGTCGAAATGAAGCTTTCTTT. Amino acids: CSAPLLRGRNEAFF.

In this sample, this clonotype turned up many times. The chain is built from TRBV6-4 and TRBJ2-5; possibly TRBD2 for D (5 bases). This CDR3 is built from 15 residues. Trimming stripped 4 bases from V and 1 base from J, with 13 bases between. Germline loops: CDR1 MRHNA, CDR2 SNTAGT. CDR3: CASSVMSGSQETQYF. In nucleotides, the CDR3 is TGTGCCAGCAGTGTGATGAGCGGAAGCCAAGAGACCCAGTACTTC.

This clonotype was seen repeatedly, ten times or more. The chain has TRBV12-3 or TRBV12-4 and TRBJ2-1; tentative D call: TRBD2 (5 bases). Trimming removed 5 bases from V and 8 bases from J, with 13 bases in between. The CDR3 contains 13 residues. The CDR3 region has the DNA TGTGCCAGCAGTATAGGAGGTACCTATGAGCAGTTCTTC. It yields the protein CASSIGGTYEQFF.